This note documents a single T cell receptor (beta chain) sequence. The method was immunoSEQ multiplex PCR; TCRdb's version includes in-frame clones alone and lacks a portion of them. The sample consists of roughly 2.4 million clones, 90% to 97% of them appearing once. Looked up from germline, CDR1 is SGHAT and CDR2 is FQNNGV. The CDR3 sequence is 14 residues long. V was clipped by 5 bases and J by 0 bases, with 10 bases between them. The entry originates in a study of shared clonotypes between healthy human individuals. Adult donors, all healthy and HIV-negative, had no recent acute infections or vaccinations.

The chain employs TRBV11-2 and TRBJ1-1, with unresolved D. This TCR was sampled from a man aged 18 to 29 in good health. What was sequenced was naive CD4+ T cells sorted from blood. As to subset: CD45RA+ positively selected. This CDR3 reads CASSPQLMNTEAFF. As DNA, the CDR3 is TGTGCCAGCAGCCCTCAGTTAATGAACACTGAAGCTTTCTTT.